This T cell receptor (beta chain) came from a study of T cells in Graves' hyperthyroidism and ophthalmopathy. Study results and limitations: Most thyroid clonotypes with frequency above 0.001 were detected in blood.

Details on this clonotype: The antigen is unknown.

TCR beta CDR3 region amplification was performed from RNA transcripts. Carried out on the TCR CDR3, a first-round RT-PCR used the HTBI primer set. TCRdb ran MiXCR on the multiplex PCR reads and lists one entry per CDR3 protein. This table holds 480,000 or so distinct CDR3 sequences, roughly an eighth found once. The J segment lost 0 bases and the V segment lost 5 bases, leaving 4 bases of the junction unmatched. Germline-derived CDR1 and CDR2 are DFQATT and SNEGSKA (reference sequence). The CDR3 has 14 amino acids. Newly diagnosed patients aged 18 to 65 had hyperthyroidism of under 2 months' duration.

The sequencing sample was made of blood. V gene TRBV20-1 combines with J gene TRBJ2-1; 7 bases line up with TRBD1. The source of this sequence is a woman between 18 and 29 years old with Graves' hyperthyroidism. The CDR3: CSAARDSSYNEQFF. The DNA of the CDR3 is TGCAGTGCTGCGAGGGACAGCTCCTACAATGAGCAGTTCTTC.